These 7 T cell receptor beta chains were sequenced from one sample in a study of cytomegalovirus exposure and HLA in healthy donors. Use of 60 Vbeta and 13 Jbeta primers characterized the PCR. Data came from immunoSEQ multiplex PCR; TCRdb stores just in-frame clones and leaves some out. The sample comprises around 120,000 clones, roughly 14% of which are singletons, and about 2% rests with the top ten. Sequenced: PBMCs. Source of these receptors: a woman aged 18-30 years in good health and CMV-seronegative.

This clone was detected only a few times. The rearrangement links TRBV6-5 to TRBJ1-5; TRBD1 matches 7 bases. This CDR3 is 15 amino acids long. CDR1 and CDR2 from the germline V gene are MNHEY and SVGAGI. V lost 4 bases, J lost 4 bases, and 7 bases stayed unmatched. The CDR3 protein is CASSSTGASNQPQHF. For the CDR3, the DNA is TGTGCCAGCAGTTCCACAGGGGCCTCGAATCAGCCCCAGCATTTT.

CDR3: CASSSVYGYTF. The CDR3 DNA follows: TGTGCCAGCAGTTCAGTCTATGGCTACACCTTC. The chain links TRBV28 to TRBJ1-2, with unresolved D. Trimming took off 4 bases at V and 4 bases at J, with 4 bases between the two ends. The CDR3 covers 11 residues. In germline, CDR1 is MDHEN, CDR2 SYDVKM.

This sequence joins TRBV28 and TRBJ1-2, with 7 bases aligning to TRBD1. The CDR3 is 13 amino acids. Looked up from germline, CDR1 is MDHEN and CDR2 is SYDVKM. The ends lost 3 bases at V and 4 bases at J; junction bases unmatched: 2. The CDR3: CASSLTGSYGYTF. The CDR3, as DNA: TGTGCCAGCAGTTTGACAGGGAGCTATGGCTACACCTTC.

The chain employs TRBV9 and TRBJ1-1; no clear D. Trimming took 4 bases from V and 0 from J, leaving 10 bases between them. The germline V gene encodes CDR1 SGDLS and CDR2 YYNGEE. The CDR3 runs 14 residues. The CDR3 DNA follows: TGTGCCAGCAGCAAGACAAACATGAACACTGAAGCTTTCTTT. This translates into CASSKTNMNTEAFF.

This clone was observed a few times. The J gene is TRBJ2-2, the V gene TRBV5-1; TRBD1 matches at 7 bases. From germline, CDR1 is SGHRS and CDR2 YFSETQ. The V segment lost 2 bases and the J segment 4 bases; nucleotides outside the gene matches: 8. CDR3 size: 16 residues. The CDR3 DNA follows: TGCGCCAGCAGCTTCGATGGACAGGTTTCCACCGGGGAGCTGTTTTTT. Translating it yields CASSFDGQVSTGELFF.

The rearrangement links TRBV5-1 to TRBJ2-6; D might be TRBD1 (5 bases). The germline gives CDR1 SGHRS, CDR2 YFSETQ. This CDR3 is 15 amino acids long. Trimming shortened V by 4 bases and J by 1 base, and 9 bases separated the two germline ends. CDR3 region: CASSLRTSGANVLTF. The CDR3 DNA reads TGCGCCAGCAGCCTCCGGACATCTGGGGCCAACGTCCTGACTTTC.

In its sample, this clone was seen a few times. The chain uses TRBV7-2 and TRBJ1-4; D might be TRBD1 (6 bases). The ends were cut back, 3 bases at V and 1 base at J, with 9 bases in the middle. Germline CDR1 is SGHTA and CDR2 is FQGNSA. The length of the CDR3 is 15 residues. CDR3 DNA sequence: TGTGCCAGCAGCTTGGGGGGGCGAACTAATGAAAAACTGTTTTTT. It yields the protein CASSLGGRTNEKLFF.